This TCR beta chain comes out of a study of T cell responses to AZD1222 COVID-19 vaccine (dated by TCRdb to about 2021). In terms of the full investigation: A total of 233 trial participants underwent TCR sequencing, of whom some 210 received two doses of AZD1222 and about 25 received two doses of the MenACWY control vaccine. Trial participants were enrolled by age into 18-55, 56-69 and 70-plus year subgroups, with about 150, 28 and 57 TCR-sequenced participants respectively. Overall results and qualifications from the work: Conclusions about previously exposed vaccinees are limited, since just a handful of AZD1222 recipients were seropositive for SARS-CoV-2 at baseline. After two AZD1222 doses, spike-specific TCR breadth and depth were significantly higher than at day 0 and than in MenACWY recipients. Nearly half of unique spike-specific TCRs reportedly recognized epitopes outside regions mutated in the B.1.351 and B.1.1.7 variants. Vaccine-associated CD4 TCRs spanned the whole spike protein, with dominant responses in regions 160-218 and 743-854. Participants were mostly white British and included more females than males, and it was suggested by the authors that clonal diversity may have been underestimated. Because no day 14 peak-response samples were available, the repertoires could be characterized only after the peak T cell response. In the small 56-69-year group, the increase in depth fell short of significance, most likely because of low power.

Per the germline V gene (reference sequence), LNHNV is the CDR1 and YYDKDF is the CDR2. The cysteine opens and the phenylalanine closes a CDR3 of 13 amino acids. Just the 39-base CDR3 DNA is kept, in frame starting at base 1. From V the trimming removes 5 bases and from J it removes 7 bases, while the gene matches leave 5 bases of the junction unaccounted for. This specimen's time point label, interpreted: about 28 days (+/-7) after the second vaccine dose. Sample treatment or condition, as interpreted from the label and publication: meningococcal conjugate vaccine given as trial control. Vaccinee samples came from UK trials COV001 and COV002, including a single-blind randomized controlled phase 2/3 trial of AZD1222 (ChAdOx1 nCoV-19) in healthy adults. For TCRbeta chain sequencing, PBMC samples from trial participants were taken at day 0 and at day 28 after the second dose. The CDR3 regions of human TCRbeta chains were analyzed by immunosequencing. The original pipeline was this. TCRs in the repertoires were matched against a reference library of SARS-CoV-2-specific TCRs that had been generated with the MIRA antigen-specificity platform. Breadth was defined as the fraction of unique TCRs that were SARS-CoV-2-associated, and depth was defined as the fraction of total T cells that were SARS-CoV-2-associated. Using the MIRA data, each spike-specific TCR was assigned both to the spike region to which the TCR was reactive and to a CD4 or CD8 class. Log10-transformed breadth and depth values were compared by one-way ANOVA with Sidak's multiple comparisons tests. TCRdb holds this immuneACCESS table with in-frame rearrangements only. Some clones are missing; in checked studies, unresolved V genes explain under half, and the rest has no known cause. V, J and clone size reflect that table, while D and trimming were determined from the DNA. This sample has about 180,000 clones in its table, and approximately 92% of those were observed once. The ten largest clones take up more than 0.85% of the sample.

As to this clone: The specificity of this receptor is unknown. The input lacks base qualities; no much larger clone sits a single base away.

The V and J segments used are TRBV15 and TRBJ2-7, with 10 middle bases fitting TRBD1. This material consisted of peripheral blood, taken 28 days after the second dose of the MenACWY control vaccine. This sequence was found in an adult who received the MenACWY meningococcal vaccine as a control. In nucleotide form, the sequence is TGTGCCACCAGCGGGGACAGGGGTTGGGAGCAGTACTTC. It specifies CATSGDRGWEQYF. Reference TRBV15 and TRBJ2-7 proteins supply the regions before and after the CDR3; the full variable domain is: DAMVIQNPRYQVTQFGKPVTLSCSQTLNHNVMYWYQQKSSQAPKLLFHYYDKDFNNEADTPDNFQSRRPNTSFCFLDIRSPGLGDTAMYLCATSGDRGWEQYFGPGTRLTVT.